Shown below are 12 T cell receptor beta chains from a single sample sequenced in a study of cytotoxic CD8 clonotypes in ibrutinib-treated CLL. TCRdb's table, derived via immunoSEQ multiplex PCR, lists solely in-frame clones and lacks some. The sample records approximately 170,000 clones, roughly 90% being singletons. The sequencing used PBMCs, collected at disease progression, from a patient treated with ibrutinib. The receptors were sampled from a human donor with chronic lymphocytic leukemia.

The chain has TRBV11-2 and TRBJ2-7; TRBD1 agrees at 7 bases. Germline V gene lookup returns CDR1 SGHAT and CDR2 FQNNGV. This CDR3 spans 15 amino acids. The V gene end was trimmed by 6 bases and the J gene end by 2 bases; junction bases not matched to a gene: 10. In DNA, the CDR3 is TGTGCCAGCAGTCCTTATCCGGGACAGACCTACGAGCAGTACTTC. This gives the protein CASSPYPGQTYEQYF. Filled out from reference TRBV11-2 and TRBJ2-7, the complete variable domain reads EAGVAQSPRYKIIEKRQSVAFWCNPISGHATLYWYQQILGQGPKLLIQFQNNGVVDDSQLPKDRFSAERLKGVDSTLKIQPAKLEDSAVYLCASSPYPGQTYEQYFGPGTRLTVT.

V usage is TRBV18 and J usage is TRBJ1-3; 7 bases align to TRBD1. Trimming cost V 3 bases and J 0 bases; bases outside gene matches: 11. CDR3 length: 18 amino acids. Germline values: CDR1 KGHSH, CDR2 LQKENI. CDR3 region: CASSPNPTGALSGNTIYF. In DNA, the CDR3 is TGTGCCAGCTCACCCAATCCCACAGGGGCCCTCTCTGGAAACACCATATATTTT.

This rearrangement joins TRBV7-6 to TRBJ2-5; TRBD2 agrees at 10 bases. CDR3 length: 17 residues. Per the germline V gene, CDR1 is SGHVS and CDR2 is FNYEAQ. The J segment lost 2 bases and the V segment lost 0 bases, leaving 6 bases of the junction unmatched. The chain's CDR3 is CASSLAASGRGQETQYF. CDR3 DNA sequence: TGTGCCAGCAGCTTAGCGGCTAGCGGGAGAGGTCAAGAGACCCAGTACTTC.

CDR3 coding DNA: TGTGCCAGTAGTACCCCCCCCCAGCGGAGCACGAACACCGGGGAGCTGTTTTTT. This sequence encodes CASSTPPQRSTNTGELFF. The chain is built from TRBV19 and TRBJ2-2; TRBD2 is a possible D gene (5 bases). CDR3 size: 18 residues. Trimming stripped 4 bases from V and 0 bases from J, with 18 bases between. Looked up from germline, CDR1 is LNHDA and CDR2 is SQIVND (reference sequence).

J is TRBJ2-2 and V is TRBV5-1, with D tentatively TRBD1 or TRBD2 (5 bases each). V lost 2 bases and J 0 bases, leaving 11 bases between the germline ends. The CDR3 has 16 residues. Germline-derived CDR1 and CDR2 are SGHRS and YFSETQ. CDR3 in amino acids: CASSFRDVANTGELFF. DNA of the CDR3: TGCGCCAGCAGCTTTCGGGACGTCGCGAACACCGGGGAGCTGTTTTTT.

J is TRBJ1-5 and V is TRBV18, with D perhaps matching TRBD1 (5 bases). This CDR3 comprises 17 residues. Germline lookup yields CDR1 KGHSH and CDR2 LQKENI. The V end was cut by 4 bases, the J end by 0 bases, with 16 bases between. The DNA of the CDR3 is TGTGCCAGCTCACACCCACGGGACCTAAATAGCAATCAGCCCCAGCATTTT. Protein: CASSHPRDLNSNQPQHF.

This chain joins TRBV5-1 and TRBJ1-2, with D possibly matching TRBD1 (5 bases). V lost 0 bases and J lost 4, with 16 bases in between. The germline V gene has CDR1 SGHRS and CDR2 YFSETQ. This CDR3 has 16 residues. CDR3 nucleotide sequence: TGCGCCAGCAGCTTGGCCCCTTGGCAGGGTGGCTATGGCTACACCTTC. Protein: CASSLAPWQGGYGYTF.

This rearrangement joins TRBV4-1 to TRBJ2-3; the D gene is possibly TRBD2 (7 bases). This CDR3 comprises 16 residues. Between the trimmed V and J ends, which lost 6 bases and 5 bases, there was a span of 21 bases. Germline V gene sequence: CDR1 MGHRA, CDR2 YSYEKL. The CDR3 region is CASRRHRGEGVDTQYF. The CDR3 DNA sequence: TGCGCCAGCAGACGACATCGCGGGGAGGGGGTAGATACGCAGTATTTT.

The V and J genes are TRBV9 and TRBJ2-3; 8 nucleotides agree with TRBD2. Germline CDR1 is SGDLS and CDR2 is YYNGEE. This CDR3 region has 16 residues. The V gene end was trimmed by 3 bases and the J gene end by 4 bases; junction bases not matched to a gene: 10. CDR3: CASSASGGFYSDTQYF. Written as DNA, the CDR3 is TGTGCCAGCAGCGCTTCGGGGGGGTTTTATTCAGATACGCAGTATTTT.

The chain couples TRBV9 to TRBJ2-5; D unclear. V was cut by 4 bases and J by 0 bases, with 13 bases left in between. CDR1 and CDR2 from the germline V gene are SGDLS and YYNGEE. This CDR3 spans 15 amino acids. This CDR3 is CASSPAIKYQETQYF. The CDR3 DNA reads TGTGCCAGCAGCCCCGCAATCAAATACCAAGAGACCCAGTACTTC.

V and J are TRBV29-1 and TRBJ2-7; 12 bases map to TRBD1. Germline lookup yields CDR1 SQVTM and CDR2 ANQGSEA. The CDR3 runs to 16 residues. V was pared by 1 base and J by 2 bases, with 6 bases of the junction left unmatched. CDR3 sequence reads: CSVEGGTGGRPYEQYF. The CDR3 DNA reads as TGCAGCGTTGAAGGGGGGACAGGGGGCCGGCCCTACGAGCAGTACTTC.

This clone was detected only a few times. This chain joins TRBV5-4 and TRBJ1-1; the match to TRBD1 covers 9 bases. The CDR3 contains 14 residues. Germline V gene sequence: CDR1 SGHNT, CDR2 YYREEE (reference sequence). After removal of 2 bases from V and 8 bases from J, the junction contained 7 bases not matched to a gene. CDR3 nucleotides: TGTGCCAGCAGCTTAGGGACAGGGTTGTTCGAAGCTTTCTTT. Encoded protein: CASSLGTGLFEAFF.